This T cell receptor beta chain was recovered during a study of T cells in localized non-small cell lung cancer. Overall study findings and caveats: Heterogeneity within the tumor remains possible, as just one region underwent sequencing.

The data were produced by immunoSEQ multiplex PCR, yet TCRdb's version contains in-frame clones alone and is incomplete. The repertoire holds 30,000 or so clones, approximately 88% seen once, with around 4% in the top ten. Germline-derived CDR1 and CDR2 are SGHTA and FQGTGA. The CDR3 is made up of 16 amino acids. The trim removed 5 bases at V and 7 bases at J, leaving 12 bases unmatched. With regard to this clone: Antigen unknown.

This specimen was peripheral blood mononuclear cells, taken before any cancer treatment. V usage is TRBV7-3 and J usage is TRBJ2-2, with 8 bases that match TRBD2. The TCR sequence derives from a woman aged 35 to 70 with stage III lung adenocarcinoma. CDR3 residues: CASSRHPGLADGELFF. CDR3 coding DNA: TGTGCCAGCAGCCGACACCCAGGACTAGCTGACGGGGAGCTGTTTTTT.